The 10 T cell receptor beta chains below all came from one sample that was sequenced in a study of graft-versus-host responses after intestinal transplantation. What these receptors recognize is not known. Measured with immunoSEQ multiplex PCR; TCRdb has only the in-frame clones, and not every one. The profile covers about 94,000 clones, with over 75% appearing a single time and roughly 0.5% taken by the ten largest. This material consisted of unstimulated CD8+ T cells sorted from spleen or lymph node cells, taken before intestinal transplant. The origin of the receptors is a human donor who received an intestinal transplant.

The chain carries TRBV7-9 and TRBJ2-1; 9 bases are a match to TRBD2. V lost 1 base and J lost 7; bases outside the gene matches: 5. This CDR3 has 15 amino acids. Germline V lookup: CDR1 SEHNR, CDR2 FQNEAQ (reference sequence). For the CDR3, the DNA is TGTGCCAGCAGCTTAGTTCTAGCGGGGCGAAATGAGCAGTTCTTC. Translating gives CASSLVLAGRNEQFF.

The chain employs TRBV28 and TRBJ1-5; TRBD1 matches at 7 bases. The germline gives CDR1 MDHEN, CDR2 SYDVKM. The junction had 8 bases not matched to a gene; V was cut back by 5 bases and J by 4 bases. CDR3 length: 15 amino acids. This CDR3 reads CASSPAGTVNQPQHF. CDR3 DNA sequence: TGTGCCAGCAGTCCAGCCGGGACAGTTAATCAGCCCCAGCATTTT.

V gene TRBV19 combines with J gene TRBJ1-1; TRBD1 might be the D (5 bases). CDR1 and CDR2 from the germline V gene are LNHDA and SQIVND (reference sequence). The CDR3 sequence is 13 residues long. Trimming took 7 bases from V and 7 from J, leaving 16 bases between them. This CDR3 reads CASTNDRYREAFF. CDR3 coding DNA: TGTGCCAGTACCAACGACAGATACCGTGAAGCTTTCTTT.

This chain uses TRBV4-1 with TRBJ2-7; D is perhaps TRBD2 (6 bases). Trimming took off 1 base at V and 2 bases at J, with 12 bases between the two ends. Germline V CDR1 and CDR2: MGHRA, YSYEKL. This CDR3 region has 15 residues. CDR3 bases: TGCGCCAGCAGCCAAGTGGCGGGATTCGCCTACGAGCAGTACTTC. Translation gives CASSQVAGFAYEQYF.

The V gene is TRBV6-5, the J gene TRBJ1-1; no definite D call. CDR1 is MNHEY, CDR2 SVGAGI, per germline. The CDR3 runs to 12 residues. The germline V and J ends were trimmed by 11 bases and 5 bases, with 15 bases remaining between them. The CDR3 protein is CALGYVVTEAFF. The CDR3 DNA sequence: TGTGCCCTCGGTTATGTGGTGACTGAAGCTTTCTTT.

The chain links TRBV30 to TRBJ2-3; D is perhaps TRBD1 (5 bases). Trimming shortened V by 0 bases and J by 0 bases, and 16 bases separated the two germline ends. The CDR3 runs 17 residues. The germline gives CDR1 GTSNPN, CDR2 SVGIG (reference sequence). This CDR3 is CAWSVLDSSTSTDTQYF. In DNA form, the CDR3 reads TGTGCCTGGAGTGTACTCGACAGCTCCACTAGCACAGATACGCAGTATTTT.

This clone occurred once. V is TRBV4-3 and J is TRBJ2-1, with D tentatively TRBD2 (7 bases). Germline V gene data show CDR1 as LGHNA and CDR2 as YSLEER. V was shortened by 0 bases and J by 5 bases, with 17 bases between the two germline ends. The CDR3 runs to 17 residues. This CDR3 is CASSQDWTAGLDNEQFF. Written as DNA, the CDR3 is TGCGCCAGCAGCCAAGATTGGACAGCGGGGCTGGACAATGAGCAGTTCTTC.

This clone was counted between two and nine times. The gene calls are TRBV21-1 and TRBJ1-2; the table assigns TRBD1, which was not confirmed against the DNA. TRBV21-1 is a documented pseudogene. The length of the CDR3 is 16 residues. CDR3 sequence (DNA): TGTGCCAGCAGCGGGGCGCAGGGCTTTCGACGACAGGGCTACACCTTC. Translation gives CASSGAQGFRRQGYTF.

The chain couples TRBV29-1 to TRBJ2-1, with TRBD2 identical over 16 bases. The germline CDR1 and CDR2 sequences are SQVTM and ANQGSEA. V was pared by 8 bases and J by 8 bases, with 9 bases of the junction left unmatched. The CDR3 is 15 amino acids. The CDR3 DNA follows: TGCAGCTTGGGACTAGCGGGAGGGCCGATCTATGAGCAGTTCTTC. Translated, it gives CSLGLAGGPIYEQFF.

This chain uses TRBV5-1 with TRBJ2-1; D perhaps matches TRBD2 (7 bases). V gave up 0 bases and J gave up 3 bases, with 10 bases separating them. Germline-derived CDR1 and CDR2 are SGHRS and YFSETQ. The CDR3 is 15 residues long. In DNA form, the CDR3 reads TGCGCCAGCAGCTTGGGCGGGGGCTACTACAATGAGCAGTTCTTC. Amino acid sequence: CASSLGGGYYNEQFF. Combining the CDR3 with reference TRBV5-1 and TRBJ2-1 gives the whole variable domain KAGVTQTPRYLIKTRGQQVTLSCSPISGHRSVSWYQQTPGQGLQFLFEYFSETQRNKGNFPGRFSGRQFSNSRSEMNVSTLELGDSALYLCASSLGGGYYNEQFFGPGTRLTVL.